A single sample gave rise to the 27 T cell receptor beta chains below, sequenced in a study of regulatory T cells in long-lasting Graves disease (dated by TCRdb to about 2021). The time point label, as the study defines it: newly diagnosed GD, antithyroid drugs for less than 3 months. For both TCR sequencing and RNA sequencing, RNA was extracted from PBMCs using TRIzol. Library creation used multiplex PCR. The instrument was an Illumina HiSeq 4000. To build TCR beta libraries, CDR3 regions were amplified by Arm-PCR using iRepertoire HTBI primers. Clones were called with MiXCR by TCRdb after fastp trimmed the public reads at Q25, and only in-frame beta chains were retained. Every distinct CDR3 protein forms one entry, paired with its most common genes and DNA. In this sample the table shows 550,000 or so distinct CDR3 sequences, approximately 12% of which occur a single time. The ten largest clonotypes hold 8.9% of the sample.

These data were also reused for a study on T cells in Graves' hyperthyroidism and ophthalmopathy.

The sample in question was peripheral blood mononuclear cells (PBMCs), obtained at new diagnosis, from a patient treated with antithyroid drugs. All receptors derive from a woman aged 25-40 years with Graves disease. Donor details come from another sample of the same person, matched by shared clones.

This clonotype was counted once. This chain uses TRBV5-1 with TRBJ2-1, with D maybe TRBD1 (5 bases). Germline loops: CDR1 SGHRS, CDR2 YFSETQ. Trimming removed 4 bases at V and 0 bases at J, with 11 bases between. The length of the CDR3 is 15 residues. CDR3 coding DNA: TGCGCCAGCAGCCAAACAGGTGACTCCTACAATGAGCAGTTCTTC. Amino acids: CASSQTGDSYNEQFF.

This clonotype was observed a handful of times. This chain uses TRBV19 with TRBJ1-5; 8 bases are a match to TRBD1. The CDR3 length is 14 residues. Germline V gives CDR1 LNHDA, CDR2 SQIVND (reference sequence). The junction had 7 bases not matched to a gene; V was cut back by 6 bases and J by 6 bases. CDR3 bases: TGTGCCAGTAGCTCAGACAGGGGCAGTCAGCCCCAGCATTTT. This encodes CASSSDRGSQPQHF.

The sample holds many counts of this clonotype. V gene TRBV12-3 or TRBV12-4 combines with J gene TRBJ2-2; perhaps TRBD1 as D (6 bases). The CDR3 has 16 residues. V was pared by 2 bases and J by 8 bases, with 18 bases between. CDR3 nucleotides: TGTGCCAGCAGTTTATTTTTCGGGGCCAGGGGAGGGGAGCTGTTTTTT. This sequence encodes CASSLFFGARGGELFF.

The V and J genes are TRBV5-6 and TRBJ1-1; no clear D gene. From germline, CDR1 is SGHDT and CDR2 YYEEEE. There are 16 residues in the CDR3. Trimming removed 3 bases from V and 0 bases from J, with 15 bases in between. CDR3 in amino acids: CASSSRPGLMNTEAFF. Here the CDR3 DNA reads TGTGCCAGCAGCTCCCGCCCCGGACTGATGAACACTGAAGCTTTCTTT.

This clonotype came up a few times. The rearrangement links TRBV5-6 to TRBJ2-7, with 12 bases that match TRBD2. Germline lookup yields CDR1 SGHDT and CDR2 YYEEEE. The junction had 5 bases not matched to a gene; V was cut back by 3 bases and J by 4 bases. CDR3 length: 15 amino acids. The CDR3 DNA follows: TGTGCCAGCAGCTCACTAGCGGGAGGCTTTTACGAGCAGTACTTC. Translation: CASSSLAGGFYEQYF. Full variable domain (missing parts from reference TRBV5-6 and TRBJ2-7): DAGVTQSPTHLIKTRGQQVTLRCSPKSGHDTVSWYQQALGQGPQFIFQYYEEEERQRGNFPDRFSGHQFPNYSSELNVNALLLGDSALYLCASSSLAGGFYEQYFGPGTRLTVT.

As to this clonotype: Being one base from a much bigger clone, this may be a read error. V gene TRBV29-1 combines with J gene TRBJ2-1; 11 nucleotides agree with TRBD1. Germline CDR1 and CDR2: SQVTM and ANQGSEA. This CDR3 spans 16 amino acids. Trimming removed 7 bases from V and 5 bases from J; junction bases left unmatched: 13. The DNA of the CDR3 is TGCAGCGCCCGGACAGGGGGCGCAGGTCGCCACAATGAGCAGTTCTTC. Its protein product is CSARTGGAGRHNEQFF.

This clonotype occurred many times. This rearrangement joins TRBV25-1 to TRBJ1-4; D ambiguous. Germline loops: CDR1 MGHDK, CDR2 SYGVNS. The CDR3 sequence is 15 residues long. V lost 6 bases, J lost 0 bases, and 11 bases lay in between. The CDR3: CASRGSGATNEKLFF. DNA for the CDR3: TGTGCCAGCAGGGGTTCCGGGGCAACTAATGAAAAACTGTTTTTT.

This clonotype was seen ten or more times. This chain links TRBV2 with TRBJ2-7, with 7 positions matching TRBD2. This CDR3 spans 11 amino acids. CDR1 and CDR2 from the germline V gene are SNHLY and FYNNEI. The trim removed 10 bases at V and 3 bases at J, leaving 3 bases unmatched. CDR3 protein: CATGLIYEQYF. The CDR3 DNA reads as TGTGCCACGGGACTAATCTACGAGCAGTACTTC.

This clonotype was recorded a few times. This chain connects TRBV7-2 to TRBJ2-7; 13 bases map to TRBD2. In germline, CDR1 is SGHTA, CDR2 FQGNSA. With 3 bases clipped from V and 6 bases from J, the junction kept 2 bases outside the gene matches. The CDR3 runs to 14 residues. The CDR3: CASSFWTSGSEQYF. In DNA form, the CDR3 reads TGTGCCAGCAGCTTTTGGACTAGCGGGAGCGAGCAGTACTTC.

Here the CDR3 reads CASNRDRVSHEQYF. The DNA of the CDR3 is TGTGCCAGCAACCGGGACAGGGTGTCCCACGAGCAGTACTTC. The chain carries TRBV28 and TRBJ2-7; 9 nucleotides align to TRBD1. Trimming removed 7 bases from V and 5 bases from J; junction bases left unmatched: 9. The germline gives CDR1 MDHEN, CDR2 SYDVKM. The CDR3 sequence is 14 residues long.

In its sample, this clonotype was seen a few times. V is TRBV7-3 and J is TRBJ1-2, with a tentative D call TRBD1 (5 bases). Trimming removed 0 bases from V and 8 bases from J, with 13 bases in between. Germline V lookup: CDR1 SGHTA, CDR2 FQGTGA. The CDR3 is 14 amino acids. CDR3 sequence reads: CASSLTPQGRGYTF. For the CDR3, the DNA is TGTGCCAGCAGCTTAACGCCCCAGGGAAGGGGCTACACCTTC.

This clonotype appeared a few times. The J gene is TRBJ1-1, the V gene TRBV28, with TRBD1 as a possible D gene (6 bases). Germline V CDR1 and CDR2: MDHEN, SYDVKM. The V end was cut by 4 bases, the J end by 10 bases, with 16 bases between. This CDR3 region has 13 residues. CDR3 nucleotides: TGTGCCAGCAGTTCCCCTAGGACAGAAGGAGCTTTCTTT. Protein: CASSSPRTEGAFF.

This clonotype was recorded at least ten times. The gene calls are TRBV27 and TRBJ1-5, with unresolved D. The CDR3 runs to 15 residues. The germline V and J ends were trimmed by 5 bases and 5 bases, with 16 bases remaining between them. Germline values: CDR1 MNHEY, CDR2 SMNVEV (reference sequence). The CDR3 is CASSDSRFLDQPQHF. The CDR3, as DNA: TGTGCCAGCAGTGATAGCAGGTTTTTAGATCAGCCCCAGCATTTT.

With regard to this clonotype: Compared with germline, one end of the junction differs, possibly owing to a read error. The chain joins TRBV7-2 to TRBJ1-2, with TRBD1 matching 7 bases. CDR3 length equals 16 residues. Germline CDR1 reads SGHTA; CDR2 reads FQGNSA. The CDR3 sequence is CASSLEVWDRRYGFTF. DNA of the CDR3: TGTGCCAGCAGCTTAGAAGTTTGGGACAGAAGGTATGGCTTCACCTTC.

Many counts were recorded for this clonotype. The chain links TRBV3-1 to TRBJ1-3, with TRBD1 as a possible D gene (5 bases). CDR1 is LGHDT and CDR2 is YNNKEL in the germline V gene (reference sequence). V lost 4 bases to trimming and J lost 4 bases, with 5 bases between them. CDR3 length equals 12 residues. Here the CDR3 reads CASSRQGNTIYF. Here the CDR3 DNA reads TGTGCCAGCAGCCGACAGGGAAACACCATATATTTT.

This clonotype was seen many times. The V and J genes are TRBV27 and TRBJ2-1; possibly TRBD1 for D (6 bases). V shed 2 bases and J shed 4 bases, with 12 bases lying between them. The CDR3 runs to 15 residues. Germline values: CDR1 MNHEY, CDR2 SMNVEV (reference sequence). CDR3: CASSLDQGWYNEQFF. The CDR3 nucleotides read TGTGCCAGCAGTTTAGATCAGGGGTGGTACAATGAGCAGTTCTTC.

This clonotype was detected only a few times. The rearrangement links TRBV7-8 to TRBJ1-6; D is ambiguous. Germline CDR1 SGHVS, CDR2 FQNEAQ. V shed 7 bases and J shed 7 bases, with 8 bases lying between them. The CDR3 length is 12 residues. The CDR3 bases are TGTGCCAGCACTCGCATCAATTCACCCCTCCACTTT. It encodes CASTRINSPLHF.

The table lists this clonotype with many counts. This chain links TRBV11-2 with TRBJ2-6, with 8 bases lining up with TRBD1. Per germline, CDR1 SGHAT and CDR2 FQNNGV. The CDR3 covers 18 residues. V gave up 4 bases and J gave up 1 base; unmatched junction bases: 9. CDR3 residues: CASSYGQGGLSGANVLTF. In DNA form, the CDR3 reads TGTGCCAGCAGCTACGGACAGGGCGGCTTGTCTGGGGCCAACGTCCTGACTTTC.

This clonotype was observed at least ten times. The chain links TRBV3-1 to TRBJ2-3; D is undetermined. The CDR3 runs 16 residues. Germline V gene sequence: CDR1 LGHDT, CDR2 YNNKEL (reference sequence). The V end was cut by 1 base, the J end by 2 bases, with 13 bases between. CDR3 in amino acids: CASSQAIRRATDTQYF. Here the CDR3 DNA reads TGTGCCAGCAGCCAAGCAATCCGCCGAGCCACAGATACGCAGTATTTT.

CDR3 loop: CASSPRASGKVYTGELFF. The CDR3 nucleotides read TGTGCCAGCAGCCCTCGGGCTAGCGGGAAGGTATATACCGGGGAGCTGTTTTTT. The chain employs TRBV7-8 and TRBJ2-2, with 9 bases matching TRBD2. With 5 bases clipped from V and 5 bases from J, the junction kept 15 bases outside the gene matches. CDR3 length equals 18 residues. Germline V gives CDR1 SGHVS, CDR2 FQNEAQ.

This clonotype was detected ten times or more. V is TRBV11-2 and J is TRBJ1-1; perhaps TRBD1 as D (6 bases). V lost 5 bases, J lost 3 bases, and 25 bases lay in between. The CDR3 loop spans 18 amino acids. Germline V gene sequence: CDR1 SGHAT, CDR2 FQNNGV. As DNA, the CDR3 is TGTGCCAGCAGCCCCGGGGATTGGACAGACGCTAGCGACACTGAAGCTTTCTTT. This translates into CASSPGDWTDASDTEAFF.

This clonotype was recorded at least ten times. CDR3 DNA: TGTGCCAGCACCCTCGGGATAAGGGACTATGGCTACACCTTC. Protein: CASTLGIRDYGYTF. The V gene is TRBV9, the J gene TRBJ1-2; D call uncertain. This CDR3 is built from 14 residues. Germline CDR1 reads SGDLS; CDR2 reads YYNGEE. The germline V and J ends were trimmed by 6 bases and 3 bases, with 15 bases remaining between them. Combining the CDR3 with reference TRBV9 and TRBJ1-2 gives the whole variable domain DSGVTQTPKHLITATGQRVTLRCSPRSGDLSVYWYQQSLDQGLQFLIQYYNGEERAKGNILERFSAQQFPDLHSELNLSSLELGDSALYFCASTLGIRDYGYTFGSGTRLTVV.

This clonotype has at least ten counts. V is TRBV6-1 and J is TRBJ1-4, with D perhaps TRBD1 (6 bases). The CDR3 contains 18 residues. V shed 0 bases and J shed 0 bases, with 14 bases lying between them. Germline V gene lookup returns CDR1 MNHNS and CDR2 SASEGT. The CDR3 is CASSEAGAPRATNEKLFF. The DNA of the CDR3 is TGTGCCAGCAGTGAAGCGGGGGCGCCTCGGGCAACTAATGAAAAACTGTTTTTT.

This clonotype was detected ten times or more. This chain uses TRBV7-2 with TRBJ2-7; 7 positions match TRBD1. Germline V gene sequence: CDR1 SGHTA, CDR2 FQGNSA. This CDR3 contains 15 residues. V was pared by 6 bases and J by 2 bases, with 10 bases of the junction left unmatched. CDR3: CASSSGQIGPYEQYF. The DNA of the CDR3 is TGTGCCAGCAGTTCGGGACAGATCGGCCCCTACGAGCAGTACTTC.

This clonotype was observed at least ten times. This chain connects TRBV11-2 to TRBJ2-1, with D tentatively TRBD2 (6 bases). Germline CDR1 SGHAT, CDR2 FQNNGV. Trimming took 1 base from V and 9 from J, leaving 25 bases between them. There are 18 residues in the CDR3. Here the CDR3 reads CASSLVPGVGGTPVEQFF. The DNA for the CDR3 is TGTGCCAGCAGCTTAGTCCCTGGGGTGGGCGGGACGCCCGTTGAGCAGTTCTTC.

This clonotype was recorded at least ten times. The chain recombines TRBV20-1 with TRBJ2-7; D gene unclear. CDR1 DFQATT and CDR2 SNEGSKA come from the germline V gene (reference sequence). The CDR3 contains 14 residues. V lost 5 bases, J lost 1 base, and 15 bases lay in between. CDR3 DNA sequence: TGCAGTGCTGGGATCTTGACCCCTTCCTACGAGCAGTACTTC. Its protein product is CSAGILTPSYEQYF.

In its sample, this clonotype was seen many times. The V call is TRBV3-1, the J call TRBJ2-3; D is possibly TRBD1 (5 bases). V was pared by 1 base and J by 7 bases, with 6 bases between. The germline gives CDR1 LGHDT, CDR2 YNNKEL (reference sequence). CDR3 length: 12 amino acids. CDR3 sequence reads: CASSQGGYTQYF. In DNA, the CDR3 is TGTGCCAGCAGCCAAGGGGGCTATACGCAGTATTTT.